These 20 T cell receptor beta chains share one sample of origin, sequenced in a study of blood T cell repertoires in COVID-19. The protocol was immunoSEQ multiplex PCR, while the TCRdb copy is restricted to in-frame clones and leaves out a portion. The sample gives about 39,000 clones, about 86% of which show up once; about 5% is in the top ten. What was sequenced was peripheral blood. These receptors came from a middle-aged man with active COVID-19.

This clone was observed a handful of times. The chain combines TRBV6-5 with TRBJ2-7; maybe TRBD2 (6 bases). Germline V lookup: CDR1 MNHEY, CDR2 SVGAGI. The CDR3 is 13 residues long. V dropped 4 bases and J dropped 1 base, with 8 bases sitting between them. The CDR3 coding sequence is TGTGCCAGCAGTTTTGGGGGGTCCTACGAGCAGTACTTC. Translation gives CASSFGGSYEQYF.

This clone was found once. This sequence joins TRBV18 and TRBJ2-6, with 7 nucleotides matching TRBD2. The CDR3 spans 16 residues. J gave up 1 base and V 2 bases, and 2 bases lay outside the gene matches. Germline V gives CDR1 KGHSH, CDR2 LQKENI. The CDR3 loop is CASSPSGGSGANVLTF. The CDR3 nucleotides read TGTGCCAGCTCACCATCGGGAGGTTCTGGGGCCAACGTCCTGACTTTC.

The CDR3 is CASSVQGANGELFF. DNA of the CDR3: TGTGCCAGTAGTGTACAGGGGGCGAACGGGGAGCTGTTTTTT. The chain links TRBV19 to TRBJ2-2, with TRBD1 matching 9 bases. This CDR3 contains 14 residues. V lost 5 bases and J lost 7; bases outside the gene matches: 5. Germline lookup yields CDR1 LNHDA and CDR2 SQIVND (reference sequence).

This sequence joins TRBV7-9 and TRBJ1-5; perhaps TRBD1 as D (5 bases). The CDR3 is made up of 12 amino acids. V lost 2 bases to trimming and J lost 7 bases, with 6 bases between them. CDR1 SEHNR and CDR2 FQNEAQ come from the germline V gene (reference sequence). The CDR3 sequence is CASSLQGQPQHF. In DNA form, the CDR3 reads TGTGCCAGCAGCTTACAGGGACAGCCCCAGCATTTT. Using reference TRBV7-9 and TRBJ1-5 for the parts outside the CDR3, the full variable domain is DTGVSQNPRHKITKRGQNVTFRCDPISEHNRLYWYRQTLGQGPEFLTYFQNEAQLEKSRLLSDRFSAERPKGSFSTLEIQRTEQGDSAMYLCASSLQGQPQHFGDGTRLSIL.

V gene TRBV18 combines with J gene TRBJ2-3; D is possibly TRBD1 (6 bases). The V and J ends lost 2 bases and 13 bases respectively, with 13 bases between them. Germline V CDR1 and CDR2: KGHSH, LQKENI. This CDR3 contains 12 residues. DNA for the CDR3: TGTGCCAGCTCACCAGAACCAGGGGAAGAGTATTTT. This codes for CASSPEPGEEYF.

The CDR3 loop is CASSLVLGTGKNQPQHF. The CDR3 coding sequence is TGTGCCAGCAGCTTAGTCCTCGGGACAGGGAAGAATCAGCCCCAGCATTTT. The chain carries TRBV7-9 and TRBJ1-5, with 9 bases lining up with TRBD1. This CDR3 is built from 17 residues. From germline, CDR1 is SEHNR and CDR2 FQNEAQ (reference sequence). V was pared by 1 base and J by 4 bases, with 8 bases of the junction left unmatched.

The rearrangement uses TRBV19 and TRBJ2-5; 9 bases fit TRBD2. This CDR3 region has 14 residues. Trimming at V came to 6 bases and at J to 3 bases, leaving 5 bases not matched to a gene. Germline CDR1 LNHDA, CDR2 SQIVND (reference sequence). The chain's CDR3 is CASSGVAGEETQYF. The CDR3 region has the DNA TGTGCCAGTAGCGGGGTAGCGGGGGAAGAGACCCAGTACTTC.

The chain links TRBV28 to TRBJ1-5; no definite D call. The CDR3 covers 13 residues. V dropped 3 bases and J dropped 1 base, with 4 bases sitting between them. Germline loops: CDR1 MDHEN, CDR2 SYDVKM. CDR3 nucleotide sequence: TGTGCCAGCAGTTTCCGGAGCAATCAGCCCCAGCATTTT. Translation gives CASSFRSNQPQHF.

This clone is medium-sized. The chain uses TRBV19 and TRBJ2-3; a weak D match, TRBD1 (6 bases). This CDR3 region has 15 residues. Germline CDR1 LNHDA, CDR2 SQIVND (reference sequence). V was trimmed by 4 bases and J by 0 bases, leaving 11 bases between them. CDR3 in amino acids: CASSNPGTSTDTQYF. CDR3 bases: TGTGCCAGTAGTAACCCCGGGACAAGCACAGATACGCAGTATTTT.

V usage is TRBV7-6 and J usage is TRBJ2-3; 8 bases agree with TRBD1. The CDR3 is 16 amino acids. Germline lookup yields CDR1 SGHVS and CDR2 FNYEAQ. V was clipped by 5 bases and J by 0 bases; unmatched bases: 7. CDR3 amino acids: CASSLQGARSTDTQYF. The CDR3 DNA reads TGTGCCAGCAGCCTGCAGGGGGCGCGTAGCACAGATACGCAGTATTTT.

The chain has TRBV7-8 and TRBJ2-5; the D gene is possibly TRBD1 (6 bases). Trimming shortened V by 7 bases and J by 5 bases, and 14 bases separated the two germline ends. Per the germline V gene, CDR1 is SGHVS and CDR2 is FQNEAQ. The CDR3 runs to 13 residues. The CDR3 here is CASTRGRDETQYF. CDR3 sequence (DNA): TGTGCCAGCACCAGGGGCAGGGATGAGACCCAGTACTTC.

CDR3 region: CASSRVAGGRDTQYF. DNA for the CDR3: TGTGCCAGTAGTAGGGTAGCGGGAGGGCGGGATACGCAGTATTTT. This sequence joins TRBV19 and TRBJ2-3, with 11 bases matching TRBD2. Per germline, CDR1 LNHDA and CDR2 SQIVND (reference sequence). V shed 4 bases and J 6 bases; nucleotides not matched to a gene: 6. This CDR3 contains 15 residues.

This rearrangement joins TRBV11-2 to TRBJ1-1; D unclear. V lost 5 bases and J 3 bases, leaving 25 bases between the germline ends. The CDR3 has 18 residues. Per the germline V gene, CDR1 is SGHAT and CDR2 is FQNNGV. The CDR3 nucleotides are TGTGCCAGCAGCGACCTTTCCACGGGAGTGTGGCGGGACACTGAAGCTTTCTTT. Protein: CASSDLSTGVWRDTEAFF.

The CDR3 region is CASGTSLETQYF. CDR3 nucleotide sequence: TGTGCCAGCGGGACTAGCTTAGAGACCCAGTACTTC. The genes are TRBV7-8 and TRBJ2-5, with TRBD2 matching 9 bases. Germline V gene lookup returns CDR1 SGHVS and CDR2 FQNEAQ. Germline trimming cut 8 bases from V and 4 bases from J; bases unmatched to any gene: 2. This CDR3 region has 12 residues. Supplemented by reference TRBV7-8 and TRBJ2-5, the full variable domain reads GAGVSQSPRYKVAKRGQDVALRCDPISGHVSLFWYQQALGQGPEFLTYFQNEAQLDKSGLPSDRFFAERPEGSVSTLKIQRTQQEDSAVYLCASGTSLETQYFGPGTRLLVL.

CDR3 DNA: TGTGCCAGCAGCAGGGGAAACTATGGCTACACCTTC. It codes for CASSRGNYGYTF. The chain recombines TRBV28 with TRBJ1-2, with D possibly being TRBD1 (6 bases). There are 12 residues in the CDR3. Trimming shortened V by 6 bases and J by 2 bases, and 7 bases separated the two germline ends. The germline gives CDR1 MDHEN, CDR2 SYDVKM.

This clone has a single count. V is TRBV16 and J is TRBJ1-2, with 7 bases identical to TRBD1. Germline CDR1 and CDR2: KGHSY and FQNENV. V lost 5 bases to trimming and J lost 2 bases; unmatched junction nucleotides: 11. The CDR3 is 16 residues long. The CDR3 DNA follows: TGTGCCAGCAGCTTCGGACAGGTTTTCCTAAACTATGGCTACACCTTC. Its protein product is CASSFGQVFLNYGYTF.

This chain uses TRBV27 with TRBJ1-1, with D maybe TRBD1 (5 bases). Trimming shortened V by 7 bases and J by 0 bases, and 15 bases separated the two germline ends. CDR1 is MNHEY and CDR2 is SMNVEV in the germline V gene (reference sequence). The CDR3 length is 15 residues. CDR3 amino acids: CASMDGRDLNTEAFF. As DNA, the CDR3 is TGTGCCAGCATGGACGGGAGGGACCTGAACACTGAAGCTTTCTTT.

The genes are TRBV28 and TRBJ2-7; TRBD1 aligns across 11 bases. Per germline, CDR1 MDHEN and CDR2 SYDVKM. The CDR3 is made up of 14 amino acids. J lost 5 bases, V lost 5 bases, and 5 bases had no gene match. CDR3 amino acids: CASSPRTGGHEQYF. The CDR3 coding sequence is TGTGCCAGCAGTCCGAGGACAGGGGGCCACGAGCAGTACTTC.

This clone was observed a few times. The rearrangement links TRBV30 to TRBJ2-7; 12 bases fit TRBD2. The CDR3 covers 14 residues. Germline CDR1 and CDR2: GTSNPN and SVGIG (reference sequence). V shed 4 bases, J shed 4 bases, and the junction held 5 bases outside the gene matches. This chain's CDR3 is CAWIPLAGGYEQYF. DNA of the CDR3: TGTGCCTGGATCCCCCTAGCGGGAGGGTACGAGCAGTACTTC.

The chain carries TRBV12-3 or TRBV12-4 and TRBJ1-2, with D uncertain. The V and J ends lost 1 base and 5 bases respectively, with 8 bases between them. CDR3 length: 13 residues. The CDR3 DNA sequence: TGTGCCAGCAGTTTAGGCCAGATGTATGGCTACACCTTC. It encodes CASSLGQMYGYTF.